Described below is a single TCR beta chain sequence and its context. This sample stems from a study of shared clonotypes between healthy human individuals. The ends were cut back, 3 bases at V and 0 bases at J, with 15 bases in the middle. Germline V lookup: CDR1 KGHSH, CDR2 LQKENI. There are 17 residues in the CDR3. Profiled with immunoSEQ multiplex PCR; TCRdb holds only in-frame clones, not every one. Counted here are over 1.5 million clones, approximately 98% occurring once; the ten biggest clones make up around 0.47%. The chain recombines TRBV18 with TRBJ1-3; D possibly corresponds to TRBD1 (5 bases). Sequencing was done on a sample of naive CD4+ T cells sorted from blood. Subset of the sample: CD45RA+ positively selected. This sequence originates from a man aged 25-40 years in good health. This CDR3 is CASSPLGRGSSGNTIYF. The CDR3 DNA is TGTGCCAGCTCACCCCTAGGCCGGGGGAGCTCTGGAAACACCATATATTTT.